Below are 29 T cell receptor beta chains sequenced from a single sample in a study of OX40 agonist ivuxolimab in advanced cancers. Generated by immunoSEQ multiplex PCR, the TCRdb table keeps only in-frame clones and is missing some. This repertoire shows around 62,000 clones, more than 60% found once; its top ten account for around 1.7%. The material sequenced was CD4+ or CD8+ T cells sorted from blood, taken in a trial of the OX40 agonist ivuxolimab. The receptors come from an adult with an advanced solid tumor such as melanoma, head and neck, liver or kidney cancer.

The chain combines TRBV30 with TRBJ2-6, with TRBD2 matching over 12 bases. The CDR3 is 19 residues long. The V gene's germline CDR1 is GTSNPN and CDR2 SVGIG (reference sequence). V lost 0 bases, J lost 1 base, and 7 bases stayed unmatched. The CDR3 loop reads CAWSVWGLAGSSGANVLTF. In nucleotides, the CDR3 is TGTGCCTGGAGTGTTTGGGGACTAGCGGGTAGTTCTGGGGCCAACGTCCTGACTTTC.

This clone was seen a few times. The CDR3 loop reads CASSHGLRRSDTQYF. For the CDR3, the DNA is TGTGCCAGCAGTCACGGACTTAGAAGGTCAGATACGCAGTATTTT. The V call is TRBV7-2, the J call TRBJ2-3, with D possibly being TRBD2 (5 bases). The CDR3 has 15 residues. Trimming removed 6 bases at V and 4 bases at J, with 17 bases between. The germline V gene encodes CDR1 SGHTA and CDR2 FQGNSA.

Concerning this clone itself: This may stem from a read error, because a much larger clone lies one nucleotide away. The rearrangement joins TRBV7-9 to TRBJ1-1; 8 nucleotides line up with TRBD1. The CDR3 covers 13 residues. The V and J ends lost 3 bases and 6 bases, in that order; junction bases with no gene match: 3. The germline CDR1 and CDR2 sequences are SEHNR and FQNEAQ (reference sequence). The chain's CDR3 is CASSFEQGAEAFF. Here the CDR3 DNA reads TGTGCCAGCAGCTTTGAACAGGGGGCTGAAGCTTTCTTT.

The chain uses TRBV19 and TRBJ1-4; D unclear. The CDR3 is made up of 14 amino acids. Germline CDR1 reads LNHDA; CDR2 reads SQIVND (reference sequence). The V gene lost 4 bases and the J gene lost 7 bases, with 13 bases spanning the gap. The CDR3 DNA is TGTGCCAGTAGTAAGAGCAGCATAAGTGAAAAACTGTTTTTT. Protein: CASSKSSISEKLFF.

The V and J genes are TRBV5-1 and TRBJ2-1; unclear D gene. Trimming left V 4 bases short and J 0 bases short, with 11 bases between. This CDR3 has 15 amino acids. Per the germline V gene, CDR1 is SGHRS and CDR2 is YFSETQ. CDR3 nucleotide sequence: TGCGCCAGCAGCCCGGACCCGAGCTCCTACAATGAGCAGTTCTTC. Protein: CASSPDPSSYNEQFF. Supplemented by reference TRBV5-1 and TRBJ2-1, the full variable domain reads KAGVTQTPRYLIKTRGQQVTLSCSPISGHRSVSWYQQTPGQGLQFLFEYFSETQRNKGNFPGRFSGRQFSNSRSEMNVSTLELGDSALYLCASSPDPSSYNEQFFGPGTRLTVL.

The chain employs TRBV2 and TRBJ1-5; TRBD1 matches at 7 bases. The CDR3 totals 15 residues. The germline CDR1 and CDR2 sequences are SNHLY and FYNNEI. The J segment lost 4 bases and the V segment lost 6 bases, leaving 9 bases of the junction unmatched. Here the CDR3 DNA reads TGTGCCAGCAGCCTACAGGGGCCCAGTAATCAGCCCCAGCATTTT. Translated, it gives CASSLQGPSNQPQHF.

The chain joins TRBV5-1 to TRBJ1-3; 10 bases line up with TRBD1. The germline gives CDR1 SGHRS, CDR2 YFSETQ. The CDR3 has 17 residues. V shed 5 bases and J 0 bases; nucleotides not matched to a gene: 8. CDR3 protein: CASRSPGTGDSGNTIYF. In DNA, the CDR3 is TGCGCCAGCAGATCTCCCGGGACAGGGGACTCTGGAAACACCATATATTTT.

The chain joins TRBV7-6 to TRBJ2-2; possibly TRBD2 for D (6 bases). Trimming removed 3 bases from V and 5 bases from J, with 16 bases in between. CDR3 size: 16 residues. The germline gives CDR1 SGHVS, CDR2 FNYEAQ. The CDR3 here is CASSLVESRGTGELFF. CDR3 nucleotides: TGTGCCAGCAGCTTGGTCGAATCTCGGGGGACCGGGGAGCTGTTTTTT.

The chain is built from TRBV18 and TRBJ1-5; a weak D match, TRBD1 (5 bases). The CDR3 contains 15 residues. Trimming shortened V by 3 bases and J by 0 bases, and 9 bases separated the two germline ends. Germline-derived CDR1 and CDR2 are KGHSH and LQKENI. CDR3 in amino acids: CASSPKTDSNQPQHF. Written as DNA, the CDR3 is TGTGCCAGCTCACCTAAGACAGATAGCAATCAGCCCCAGCATTTT. The whole variable domain, remainder taken from reference TRBV18 and TRBJ1-5, is NAGVMQNPRHLVRRRGQEARLRCSPMKGHSHVYWYRQLPEEGLKFMVYLQKENIIDESGMPKERFSAEFPKEGPSILRIQQVVRGDSAAYFCASSPKTDSNQPQHFGDGTRLSIL.

The chain uses TRBV6-5 and TRBJ1-3, with D possibly being TRBD1 (5 bases). This CDR3 is built from 15 residues. Trimming took 2 bases from V and 4 from J, leaving 12 bases between them. Per the germline V gene, CDR1 is MNHEY and CDR2 is SVGAGI. The CDR3 is CASSYGGSSGNTIYF. In nucleotides, the CDR3 is TGTGCCAGCAGTTACGGGGGTTCTTCAGGAAACACCATATATTTT.

The V and J genes are TRBV6-1 and TRBJ1-1, with D unclear. Germline V gene sequence: CDR1 MNHNS, CDR2 SASEGT. There are 15 residues in the CDR3. Trimming left V 5 bases short and J 0 bases short, with 13 bases between. The CDR3 region is CASSQQRDMNTEAFF. The CDR3 DNA reads as TGTGCCAGCAGTCAACAGCGAGATATGAACACTGAAGCTTTCTTT.

The CDR3 loop reads CASSLVGDVSEAFF. In nucleotides, the CDR3 is TGTGCCAGCAGCTTAGTTGGGGACGTAAGCGAAGCTTTCTTT. V usage is TRBV7-9 and J usage is TRBJ1-1, with D possibly matching TRBD1 (5 bases). V was shortened by 1 base and J by 8 bases, with 14 bases between the two germline ends. The length of the CDR3 is 14 residues. CDR1 SEHNR and CDR2 FQNEAQ come from the germline V gene (reference sequence).

The rearrangement links TRBV7-8 to TRBJ1-2; a weak D match, TRBD1 (6 bases). The CDR3 contains 14 residues. V gave up 5 bases and J gave up 8 bases, with 18 bases separating them. CDR1 and CDR2 (germline): SGHVS, FQNEAQ. The CDR3 DNA reads as TGTGCCAGCAGCGAACAACAGGGAATCCAGGGCTACACCTTC. Translation: CASSEQQGIQGYTF. The whole variable domain, remainder taken from reference TRBV7-8 and TRBJ1-2, is GAGVSQSPRYKVAKRGQDVALRCDPISGHVSLFWYQQALGQGPEFLTYFQNEAQLDKSGLPSDRFFAERPEGSVSTLKIQRTQQEDSAVYLCASSEQQGIQGYTFGSGTRLTVV.

The genes are TRBV2 and TRBJ2-3; no reliable D call. V dropped 0 bases and J dropped 0 bases, with 10 bases sitting between them. This CDR3 has 16 amino acids. CDR1 and CDR2 from the germline V gene are SNHLY and FYNNEI. CDR3 coding DNA: TGTGCCAGCAGTGAAGCGAGTACACTTAGCACAGATACGCAGTATTTT. Amino acids: CASSEASTLSTDTQYF.

This clone appeared a few times. This sequence joins TRBV19 and TRBJ1-1, with a tentative D call TRBD1 (6 bases). CDR1 is LNHDA and CDR2 is SQIVND in the germline V gene (reference sequence). The CDR3 is 14 residues long. Trimming shortened V by 4 bases and J by 1 base, and 10 bases separated the two germline ends. The CDR3 spells CASSNGQRNTEAFF. The CDR3 bases are TGTGCCAGTAGTAATGGACAGCGGAACACTGAAGCTTTCTTT.

The rearrangement joins TRBV6-1 to TRBJ1-4; possible D gene TRBD1, 6 bases. The V end was cut by 5 bases, the J end by 5 bases, with 9 bases between. CDR3 length: 13 amino acids. Per the germline V gene, CDR1 is MNHNS and CDR2 is SASEGT. The CDR3 spells CASSSQGNEKLFF. Written as DNA, the CDR3 is TGTGCCAGCAGTAGCCAGGGGAATGAAAAACTGTTTTTT.

This clone occurred a few times. The V and J genes are TRBV28 and TRBJ1-2; 9 bases line up with TRBD1. The CDR3 has 13 amino acids. CDR1 and CDR2 from the germline V gene are MDHEN and SYDVKM. The V and J ends lost 4 bases and 6 bases, in that order; junction bases with no gene match: 3. The CDR3 nucleotides read TGTGCCAGCAGTTCGGGACAGGGAAATGGCTACACCTTC. Residues: CASSSGQGNGYTF.

This rearrangement joins TRBV28 to TRBJ2-2, with 8 bases matching TRBD2. This CDR3 is built from 17 residues. Germline V gene data show CDR1 as MDHEN and CDR2 as SYDVKM. V gave up 9 bases and J gave up 0 bases; unmatched junction bases: 12. The CDR3 DNA is TGTGCCAGTAGTGGGGCTAGCGGGCGAACGAACACCGGGGAGCTGTTTTTT. Translation gives CASSGASGRTNTGELFF.

V is TRBV7-9 and J is TRBJ1-5; the match to TRBD1 covers 10 bases. Germline CDR1 is SEHNR and CDR2 is FQNEAQ (reference sequence). V trimming: 5 bases; J trimming: 0 bases; junction bases outside the gene matches: 7. This CDR3 contains 17 residues. The CDR3 DNA reads TGTGCCAGCAGCGCGGGGACAGGGGTCTTTAGCAATCAGCCCCAGCATTTT. Its protein is CASSAGTGVFSNQPQHF.

In its sample, this clone was seen a few times. The CDR3: CATRTSGNYNEQFF. The CDR3, as DNA: TGTGCCACCCGAACTAGCGGGAACTACAATGAGCAGTTCTTC. The chain has TRBV19 and TRBJ2-1, with 10 bases identical to TRBD2. The germline CDR1 and CDR2 sequences are LNHDA and SQIVND (reference sequence). V was clipped by 10 bases and J by 3 bases; unmatched bases: 6. The CDR3 is 14 amino acids.

The CDR3 DNA reads TGTGCCAGCAGTGAATCCGGGGACGGGCAAGAGACCCAGTACTTC. It is translated as CASSESGDGQETQYF. The chain is built from TRBV25-1 and TRBJ2-5; D is tentatively TRBD1 or TRBD2 (5 bases each). Between the trimmed V and J ends, which lost 1 base and 2 bases, there was a span of 11 bases. Germline CDR1 and CDR2: MGHDK and SYGVNS. The CDR3 extends over 15 amino acids. The full variable domain, with the rest looked up from reference TRBV25-1 and TRBJ2-5, is EADIYQTPRYLVIGTGKKITLECSQTMGHDKMYWYQQDPGMELHLIHYSYGVNSTEKGDLSSESTVSRIRTEHFPLTLESARPSHTSQYLCASSESGDGQETQYFGPGTRLLVL.

This chain links TRBV20-1 with TRBJ2-3; D gene uncertain. Per germline, CDR1 DFQATT and CDR2 SNEGSKA (reference sequence). Trimming stripped 5 bases from V and 7 bases from J, with 10 bases between. CDR3 length equals 11 residues. CDR3 sequence reads: CSALGGYTQYF. In nucleotides, the CDR3 is TGCAGTGCTCTGGGTGGTTATACGCAGTATTTT.

The chain combines TRBV6-1 with TRBJ1-2, with D uncertain. CDR3 length equals 14 residues. CDR1 and CDR2 from the germline V gene are MNHNS and SASEGT. Trimming took 3 bases from V and 8 from J, leaving 16 bases between them. The CDR3 bases are TGTGCCAGCAGTGACCCCGAGAAGCAGAAGGGCTACACCTTC. Translated, it gives CASSDPEKQKGYTF.

V gene TRBV4-2 combines with J gene TRBJ1-1; TRBD1 aligns across 8 bases. The CDR3 has 17 amino acids. Germline trimming cut 1 base from V and 0 bases from J; bases unmatched to any gene: 7. CDR1 and CDR2 (germline): LGHNA, YNFKEQ. The CDR3 protein is CASSQGKDRAMNTEAFF. The CDR3 region has the DNA TGTGCCAGCAGCCAAGGAAAGGACAGGGCAATGAACACTGAAGCTTTCTTT.

This chain connects TRBV5-5 to TRBJ2-1; D perhaps matches TRBD1 (5 bases). V lost 0 bases to trimming and J lost 4 bases, with 8 bases between them. Germline V gene lookup returns CDR1 SGHKS and CDR2 YYEKEE (reference sequence). The CDR3 length is 14 residues. CDR3 sequence: CASSLGAGYNEQFF. As DNA, the CDR3 is TGTGCCAGCAGCTTGGGGGCAGGGTACAATGAGCAGTTCTTC. The full variable domain, rest sourced from reference TRBV5-5 and TRBJ2-1, is DAGVTQSPTHLIKTRGQQVTLRCSPISGHKSVSWYQQVLGQGPQFIFQYYEKEERGRGNFPDRFSARQFPNYSSELNVNALLLGDSALYLCASSLGAGYNEQFFGPGTRLTVL.

This clone was counted only a few times. The rearrangement links TRBV11-2 to TRBJ2-1, with 8 bases lining up with TRBD2. The length of the CDR3 is 14 residues. Per germline, CDR1 SGHAT and CDR2 FQNNGV. Trimming cost V 5 bases and J 6 bases; bases outside gene matches: 6. CDR3 sequence: CASSKAGEGNEQFF. CDR3 bases: TGTGCCAGCAGCAAAGCGGGAGAGGGCAATGAGCAGTTCTTC. Full variable domain (remainder filled in from reference TRBV11-2 and TRBJ2-1): EAGVAQSPRYKIIEKRQSVAFWCNPISGHATLYWYQQILGQGPKLLIQFQNNGVVDDSQLPKDRFSAERLKGVDSTLKIQPAKLEDSAVYLCASSKAGEGNEQFFGPGTRLTVL.

The chain uses TRBV19 and TRBJ2-3; 10 nucleotides line up with TRBD2. Looked up from germline, CDR1 is LNHDA and CDR2 is SQIVND (reference sequence). Trimming removed 1 base from V and 2 bases from J; junction bases left unmatched: 9. CDR3 size: 18 residues. The CDR3 region is CASSIGQLAGGFTDTQYF. The CDR3 DNA reads as TGTGCCAGTAGTATAGGGCAGTTAGCGGGGGGATTCACAGATACGCAGTATTTT.

This chain connects TRBV5-6 to TRBJ2-1; 7 bases map to TRBD1. The CDR3 loop spans 17 amino acids. Germline V gene lookup returns CDR1 SGHDT and CDR2 YYEEEE. V dropped 0 bases and J dropped 4; count of bases not matched to a gene: 10. The CDR3 region is CASSLGASGRGYNEQFF. The CDR3 nucleotides read TGTGCCAGCAGCTTGGGGGCGAGCGGCAGGGGGTACAATGAGCAGTTCTTC.

The chain joins TRBV5-1 to TRBJ2-5, with 10 bases lining up with TRBD2. The CDR3 sequence is 15 residues long. CDR1 is SGHRS and CDR2 is YFSETQ in the germline V gene. V gave up 5 bases and J gave up 5 bases; unmatched junction bases: 9. The CDR3 DNA follows: TGCGCCAGCAGGGAAGCGGGAGGGCCGGTGGAGACCCAGTACTTC. This encodes CASREAGGPVETQYF.